Below, 31 T cell receptor beta chains from the same sample are listed, as sequenced in a study of T-cell memory formation after mild COVID-19. In TCRdb, the 5' RACE reads were re-called with MiXCR into one record per CDR3 protein. Here the sample spans hundreds of thousands of distinct CDR3 sequences, 15% to 20% being singletons. The sequenced sample was PBMCs or a T cell subset sorted from them (not recorded which). The receptors derive from a man between 18 and 35 years old who had mild COVID-19 (a few samples of this study predate the infection). Cell type and time point are not known.

This clonotype was seen only a few times. This chain links TRBV4-3 with TRBJ2-3; weak D call: TRBD1 (5 bases). V dropped 2 bases and J dropped 5 bases, with 20 bases sitting between them. The CDR3 has 17 residues. The germline CDR1 and CDR2 sequences are LGHNA and YSLEER. The CDR3 sequence: CASSQRDYRFSRDTQYF. CDR3 in DNA: TGCGCCAGCAGCCAACGAGATTACAGGTTTAGTCGAGATACGCAGTATTTT.

A remark on this clonotype: A junction end diverges from the germline sequence, so it may reflect a read error. V usage is TRBV12-3 or TRBV12-4 and J usage is TRBJ1-2, with D possibly TRBD1 on 5 matching bases. This CDR3 region has 10 residues. The CDR3 region has the DNA TGTGCCAGCTCGGGACTGTTCCTAAGCTTC. This codes for CASSGLFLSF.

The rearrangement joins TRBV7-2 to TRBJ2-3, with 11 bases identical to TRBD2. CDR3 length equals 15 residues. Germline values: CDR1 SGHTA, CDR2 FQGNSA. Germline trimming cut 6 bases from V and 6 bases from J; bases unmatched to any gene: 8. For the CDR3, the DNA is TGTGCCAGCAGACGTAGCGGGGGGGCCCTGGATACGCAGTATTTT. Protein product: CASRRSGGALDTQYF.

The chain links TRBV5-1 to TRBJ2-7, with D possibly TRBD1 on 6 matching bases. Trimming pared 0 bases from V and 1 base from J, leaving 11 bases between. The CDR3 contains 15 residues. Germline V gene sequence: CDR1 SGHRS, CDR2 YFSETQ. This chain's CDR3 is CASSLAEQGSYEQYF. CDR3 coding DNA: TGCGCCAGCAGCTTGGCCGAACAGGGTTCCTACGAGCAGTACTTC.

The CDR3 here is CASSLGQGANTEAFF. In DNA, the CDR3 is TGTGCCAGCAGCTTAGGCCAGGGGGCGAACACTGAAGCTTTCTTT. This chain links TRBV7-6 with TRBJ1-1; 8 positions match TRBD1. Germline lookup yields CDR1 SGHVS and CDR2 FNYEAQ. V shed 1 base and J 1 base; nucleotides not matched to a gene: 2. CDR3 length: 15 residues.

V is TRBV3-1 and J is TRBJ2-4, with 10 bases matching TRBD2. Unmatched junction bases numbered 2, after V lost 2 bases and J lost 1 base. Germline V lookup: CDR1 LGHDT, CDR2 YNNKEL (reference sequence). The length of the CDR3 is 16 residues. CDR3 sequence (DNA): TGTGCCAGCAGCCAAAATAGCGGGGGGGCCAAAAACATTCAGTACTTC. This sequence encodes CASSQNSGGAKNIQYF.

The rearrangement links TRBV7-8 to TRBJ2-7; D call uncertain. Per the germline V gene, CDR1 is SGHVS and CDR2 is FQNEAQ. V was pared by 3 bases and J by 3 bases, with 9 bases between. The CDR3 has 13 residues. The CDR3 is CASSFSSGYEQYV. DNA for the CDR3: TGTGCCAGCAGCTTTAGTTCCGGCTACGAGCAGTACGTC.

The rearrangement uses TRBV5-1 and TRBJ2-7, with D perhaps matching TRBD2 (6 bases). The germline gives CDR1 SGHRS, CDR2 YFSETQ. V was shortened by 0 bases and J by 4 bases, with 17 bases between the two germline ends. This CDR3 has 16 amino acids. CDR3 residues: CASSLEGGWVGYEQYF. Written as DNA, the CDR3 is TGCGCCAGCAGCTTGGAGGGAGGTTGGGTTGGGTACGAGCAGTACTTC.

This clonotype was counted ten times or more. The genes are TRBV5-1 and TRBJ2-2, with D possibly TRBD1 on 6 matching bases. Germline CDR1 is SGHRS and CDR2 is YFSETQ. V lost 1 base, J lost 6 bases, and 19 bases lay in between. This CDR3 is built from 17 residues. The CDR3 protein is CASSLRGAGVVPGELFF. DNA for the CDR3: TGCGCCAGCAGCTTGAGAGGGGCAGGGGTTGTTCCCGGGGAGCTGTTTTTT.

The chain uses TRBV7-2 and TRBJ1-5; tentative D call: TRBD1 (5 bases). The CDR3 covers 13 residues. Germline V gene lookup returns CDR1 SGHTA and CDR2 FQGNSA. Trimming pared 5 bases from V and 6 bases from J, leaving 11 bases between. CDR3 coding DNA: TGTGCCAGCAGCATCCGCCAGGGTCAGCCCCAGCATTTT. It encodes CASSIRQGQPQHF.

This clonotype was observed a few times. This chain joins TRBV4-1 and TRBJ2-3; 8 nucleotides line up with TRBD2. With 5 bases clipped from V and 2 bases from J, the junction kept 12 bases outside the gene matches. Germline lookup yields CDR1 MGHRA and CDR2 YSYEKL. This CDR3 has 17 residues. CDR3 amino acids: CASSTVLGGGNTDTQYF. The CDR3 DNA is TGCGCCAGCAGCACGGTCTTAGGCGGGGGGAACACAGATACGCAGTATTTT.

The rearrangement links TRBV4-3 to TRBJ2-1; possible D gene TRBD2, 5 bases. The CDR3 contains 15 residues. The germline V gene encodes CDR1 LGHNA and CDR2 YSLEER. Trimming removed 1 base from V and 4 bases from J, with 11 bases in between. The CDR3 bases are TGCGCCAGCAGCCAAGGGGCAGCGGAGTACAATGAGCAGTTCTTC. Protein sequence: CASSQGAAEYNEQFF.

This clonotype was seen a few times. V and J are TRBV20-1 and TRBJ2-5; D is unclear. This CDR3 is built from 15 residues. Germline V gives CDR1 DFQATT, CDR2 SNEGSKA (reference sequence). V gave up 0 bases and J gave up 5 bases, with 16 bases separating them. CDR3 sequence reads: CSARDGDTGRETQYF. CDR3 DNA: TGCAGTGCTAGAGATGGGGATACCGGAAGGGAGACCCAGTACTTC.

The V and J genes are TRBV5-1 and TRBJ1-2; no reliable D call. V gave up 1 base and J gave up 8 bases, with 9 bases separating them. The CDR3 is 12 residues long. CDR1 and CDR2 from the germline V gene are SGHRS and YFSETQ. CDR3 region: CASSLYSDGYTF. The CDR3 coding sequence is TGCGCCAGCAGCTTGTACTCGGACGGCTACACCTTC.

This rearrangement joins TRBV5-1 to TRBJ1-2, with D perhaps matching TRBD1 (5 bases). V lost 0 bases to trimming and J lost 6 bases, with 15 bases between them. The CDR3 spans 15 residues. The germline CDR1 and CDR2 sequences are SGHRS and YFSETQ. DNA of the CDR3: TGCGCCAGCAGCTTGGATCCAGGGCGGATTCATGGCTACACCTTC. Residues: CASSLDPGRIHGYTF.

The chain combines TRBV9 with TRBJ2-1, with a tentative D call TRBD2 (6 bases). Germline CDR1 and CDR2: SGDLS and YYNGEE. CDR3 length: 12 amino acids. Trimming cost V 3 bases and J 12 bases, with 13 bases left between them. The CDR3, as DNA: TGTGCCAGCAGCGAAGGGACTTATGCGCAGTTCTTC. Translating it yields CASSEGTYAQFF.

This clonotype was recorded a few times. The V call is TRBV7-9, the J call TRBJ1-5; the D gene is possibly TRBD1 (6 bases). This CDR3 is built from 15 residues. Germline CDR1 SEHNR, CDR2 FQNEAQ (reference sequence). Trimming cost V 4 bases and J 2 bases, with 12 bases left between them. The CDR3 region has the DNA TGTGCCAGCAGCTCAACAGGGATGGGCAATCAGCCCCAGCATTTT. Translation: CASSSTGMGNQPQHF. The whole variable domain, filled in from reference TRBV7-9 and TRBJ1-5, reads DTGVSQNPRHKITKRGQNVTFRCDPISEHNRLYWYRQTLGQGPEFLTYFQNEAQLEKSRLLSDRFSAERPKGSFSTLEIQRTEQGDSAMYLCASSSTGMGNQPQHFGDGTRLSIL.

The V gene is TRBV6-2 or TRBV6-3, the J gene TRBJ1-5, with D tentatively TRBD1 (5 bases). CDR3 length: 14 residues. Germline V gene data show CDR1 as MNHEY and CDR2 as SVGEGT. V was pared by 2 bases and J by 4 bases, with 9 bases between. This CDR3 is CASSYLQGNQPQHF. The CDR3 region has the DNA TGTGCCAGCAGTTACCTTCAGGGAAATCAGCCCCAGCATTTT.

The chain combines TRBV6-5 with TRBJ2-7, with 8 bases that match TRBD1. Trimming cost V 6 bases and J 2 bases; bases outside gene matches: 9. The CDR3 is 15 amino acids. CDR1 MNHEY and CDR2 SVGAGI come from the germline V gene. The CDR3 coding sequence is TGTGCCAGCAGCGAATTGGGACAGGTAGCCTACGAGCAGTACTTC. Amino acids: CASSELGQVAYEQYF.

The chain recombines TRBV5-1 with TRBJ1-2; D unclear. Germline V CDR1 and CDR2: SGHRS, YFSETQ. The V gene lost 0 bases and the J gene lost 4 bases, with 10 bases spanning the gap. CDR3 length: 14 residues. CDR3 nucleotides: TGCGCCAGCAGCTTGGCCCCGGAGATCTATGGCTACACCTTC. Its translation is CASSLAPEIYGYTF.

V gene TRBV4-3 combines with J gene TRBJ2-6, with no clear D. The germline CDR1 and CDR2 sequences are LGHNA and YSLEER. The V and J ends lost 0 bases and 2 bases respectively, with 8 bases between them. The CDR3 runs to 16 residues. DNA for the CDR3: TGCGCCAGCAGCCAAGAACGGCTGGCTGGGGCCAACGTCCTGACTTTC. This translates into CASSQERLAGANVLTF.

The chain joins TRBV12-3 or TRBV12-4 to TRBJ1-1, with D perhaps TRBD1 (5 bases). This CDR3 has 16 residues. The V end was cut by 5 bases, the J end by 1 base, with 17 bases between. The CDR3 DNA reads as TGTGCCAGCAGTCCTCTCCCCGCCACAGGGAACACTGAAGCTTTCTTT. It encodes CASSPLPATGNTEAFF.

V usage is TRBV18 and J usage is TRBJ2-3; 8 bases are shared with TRBD2. With V trimmed by 3 bases and J by 1 base, 12 bases remained unmatched. The CDR3 is made up of 18 amino acids. Germline V gene sequence: CDR1 KGHSH, CDR2 LQKENI. CDR3 DNA: TGTGCCAGCTCACCCCTTTCAGCGGGGGCTCGGGGCACAGATACGCAGTATTTT. The encoded protein is CASSPLSAGARGTDTQYF.

This clonotype has only a few counts. V usage is TRBV13 and J usage is TRBJ1-6; 10 bases align to TRBD1. Per the germline V gene, CDR1 is PRHDT and CDR2 is FYEKMQ (reference sequence). V gave up 4 bases and J gave up 9 bases; unmatched junction bases: 9. CDR3 size: 16 residues. The CDR3 loop reads CASSSPRDRGPSPLHF. The CDR3 coding sequence is TGTGCCAGCAGCTCCCCCCGGGACAGGGGACCTTCACCCCTCCACTTT.

The chain is built from TRBV18 and TRBJ2-4; 13 nucleotides match TRBD2. V lost 3 bases to trimming and J lost 7 bases; unmatched junction nucleotides: 3. The CDR3 covers 15 residues. Per germline, CDR1 KGHSH and CDR2 LQKENI. For the CDR3, the DNA is TGTGCCAGCTCACCGGGACTAGCGGGGTTGAACATTCAGTACTTC. Translated: CASSPGLAGLNIQYF.

The chain carries TRBV4-1 and TRBJ1-4; 7 nucleotides agree with TRBD1. The ends lost 5 bases at V and 2 bases at J; junction bases unmatched: 5. The CDR3 runs to 15 residues. Germline loops: CDR1 MGHRA, CDR2 YSYEKL. The CDR3 loop is CASSFQGVTNEKLFF. CDR3 in DNA: TGCGCCAGCAGCTTCCAGGGGGTGACTAATGAAAAACTGTTTTTT.

This chain links TRBV9 with TRBJ1-2; no reliable D call. Trimming left V 0 bases short and J 4 bases short, with 13 bases between. The CDR3 totals 15 residues. Germline V gives CDR1 SGDLS, CDR2 YYNGEE. The CDR3 DNA sequence: TGTGCCAGCAGCGTAGACCCGGACGGCTTCTATGGCTACACCTTC. It is translated as CASSVDPDGFYGYTF.

The chain joins TRBV5-1 to TRBJ2-7, with D perhaps matching TRBD1 or TRBD2 (5 bases each). The CDR3 runs to 14 residues. V shed 1 base and J shed 3 bases, with 11 bases lying between them. Germline V CDR1 and CDR2: SGHRS, YFSETQ. The CDR3 sequence is CASSLNGADYEQYV. The CDR3 bases are TGCGCCAGCAGCTTGAACGGGGCCGACTACGAGCAGTACGTC.

This clonotype was seen repeatedly, ten times or more. The chain has TRBV6-5 and TRBJ1-2; D is unresolved. The CDR3 has 15 amino acids. Germline CDR1 and CDR2: MNHEY and SVGAGI. Between the trimmed V and J ends, which lost 5 bases and 1 base, there was a span of 14 bases. The CDR3 DNA reads as TGTGCCAGCAGTCAAGGTGTACGGTATAACTATGGCTACACCTTC. Translated: CASSQGVRYNYGYTF.

The chain employs TRBV4-1 and TRBJ2-1; D perhaps matches TRBD1 (6 bases). CDR1 is MGHRA and CDR2 is YSYEKL in the germline V gene. The CDR3 contains 17 residues. The V end lost 4 bases, the J end lost 8 bases, and 24 bases lay between the germline ends. The CDR3, as DNA: TGCGCCAGCAGCCTGAGGTGGAACAGGGTGAGTGCCGATGAGCAGTTCTTC. Protein: CASSLRWNRVSADEQFF.

This clonotype has a handful of counts. The chain carries TRBV9 and TRBJ2-7, with D tentatively TRBD2 (6 bases). The V end lost 6 bases, the J end lost 7 bases, and 14 bases lay between the germline ends. The CDR3 is made up of 12 amino acids. In germline, CDR1 is SGDLS, CDR2 YYNGEE. The CDR3 DNA sequence: TGTGCCAGCATTCGCGGGGTCGGTGAGCAGTACGTC. It yields the protein CASIRGVGEQYV.